The clone carrying this T cell receptor (beta chain) has a count of ten or more. Via MiXCR, TCRdb re-called the 5' RACE reads, giving one row per CDR3 protein. The data contain fewer than 35,000 distinct CDR3 sequences, approximately 5.9% of them singletons. The data were taken from a study of early T cells in non-severe SARS-CoV-2 infection. Germline V gene lookup returns CDR1 SGHVS and CDR2 FQNEAQ. The CDR3 is 16 residues long. After removal of 0 bases from V and 4 bases from J, the junction contained 5 bases not matched to a gene. Material for sequencing was whole blood. The V and J genes are TRBV7-8 and TRBJ2-2, with 7 bases matching TRBD2. The sequence derives from an adult who was a healthcare worker with PCR-confirmed SARS-CoV-2 infection or an uninfected control (not recorded which). DNA of the CDR3: TGTGCCAGCAGCTTAGCGTCGGGAGGCCTCACCGGGGAGCTGTTTTTT. Its translation is CASSLASGGLTGELFF.